This TCR beta chain was documented in a study of blood T cell repertoires in COVID-19. Looking at the study overall: Acute and convalescent COVID-19 samples came from the United States, Italy and Spain. PBMCs, B-cell-depleted T cells, or T cells provided the cDNA or gDNA that made up the material.

The CDR3 sequence is 14 residues long. Germline values: CDR1 SGHDT, CDR2 YYEEEE. The V gene lost 4 bases and the J gene lost 2 bases, with 10 bases spanning the gap. Per the authors' pipeline: Scientists estimated how many nucleated cells there were by amplifying reference gene primers. This table comes from immunoSEQ multiplex PCR, and its TCRdb copy is limited to in-frame clones, with some not included. That table gives V, J and clone size, and the DNA gave D and trimming. The sample has approximately 180,000 clones; roughly 91% are singletons. V is TRBV5-6 and J is TRBJ2-1; D uncertain. The sequence derives from a man between 40 and 49 years old with active or convalescent COVID-19. The material sequenced was peripheral blood. Here the CDR3 DNA reads TGTGCCAGCAGCCGCCCGGGTCCCTACAATGAGCAGTTCTTC. Translated: CASSRPGPYNEQFF.